These 3 T cell receptor beta chains were all obtained from the same sample, sequenced in a study of blood T cell repertoires in COVID-19. Repertoires were generated with immunoSEQ multiplex PCR, while TCRdb's copy carries only in-frame clones and drops some. Among about 280,000 clones listed, 70% to 90% were seen once. Sequences were obtained from peripheral blood. Receptors originate from a woman in her 30s who had recovered from COVID-19.

The chain joins TRBV18 to TRBJ2-4, with D maybe TRBD1 (5 bases). The V and J ends lost 5 bases and 7 bases respectively, with 12 bases between them. The CDR3 loop spans 13 amino acids. CDR1 and CDR2 (germline): KGHSH, LQKENI. CDR3 protein: CASSAGRINIQYF. DNA for the CDR3: TGTGCCAGCTCAGCAGGGCGGATCAACATTCAGTACTTC.

The chain recombines TRBV5-5 with TRBJ1-2; 10 positions agree with TRBD1. V gave up 0 bases and J gave up 4 bases; unmatched junction bases: 6. CDR1 is SGHKS and CDR2 is YYEKEE in the germline V gene (reference sequence). This CDR3 contains 16 residues. CDR3 protein: CASSLGTGGFPYGYTF. The CDR3 coding sequence is TGTGCCAGCAGCTTGGGGACAGGGGGATTCCCCTATGGCTACACCTTC. Filled out from reference TRBV5-5 and TRBJ1-2, the complete variable domain reads DAGVTQSPTHLIKTRGQQVTLRCSPISGHKSVSWYQQVLGQGPQFIFQYYEKEERGRGNFPDRFSARQFPNYSSELNVNALLLGDSALYLCASSLGTGGFPYGYTFGSGTRLTVV.

The chain combines TRBV27 with TRBJ2-5; D gene uncertain. This CDR3 region has 15 residues. The germline V and J ends were trimmed by 2 bases and 3 bases, with 13 bases remaining between them. Germline V gene data show CDR1 as MNHEY and CDR2 as SMNVEV (reference sequence). CDR3 protein: CASSLNVRQEETQYF. In DNA form, the CDR3 reads TGTGCCAGCAGTTTAAATGTCAGGCAGGAAGAGACCCAGTACTTC.